This is a list of T cell receptor beta chains from one sample in a study of T-cell reconstitution after alpha-beta-depleted transplantation in children. MiXCR, applied by TCRdb to the PCR reads, yields one record per CDR3 protein. The table records about 460,000 distinct CDR3 sequences, around 12% of them present only once. The sequences come from PBMCs from the stem cell graft donor, collected from the stem cell graft. These receptors all stem from a human donor who donated a stem cell graft to a child with combined immunodeficiency. The CDR3 runs from the conserved cysteine through the conserved F or W. A D gene is named only where the DNA matches it firmly. Part of the rows lack a size; the others show once, few, many or a class for expanded clones.

>TRBV9|-|TRBJ2-2|-
TGTGCCAGCAGCCCCCGAGTCGGAGGGGGAGGGACCGGGGAGCTGTTTTTT
CASSPRVGGGGTGELFF
>TRBV4-1|-|TRBJ2-5|-
TGCGCCAGCAGCCAAGACGGGCAGCAAGAGACCCAGTACTTC
CASSQDGQQETQYF
>TRBV28|many|TRBJ1-2|-
TGTGCCAGCAGTTTATCGGGTGACTATGGCTACACCTTC
CASSLSGDYGYTF
>TRBV15|-|TRBJ2-3|TRBD1
TGTGCCACCAGCCGATGGACAGGGGAGGCAGATACGCAGTATTTT
CATSRWTGEADTQYF
>TRBV6-1|few|TRBJ2-7|-
TGTGCCAGCAGTCGACTGACTCCAACCTACGAGCAGTACTTC
CASSRLTPTYEQYF
>TRBV24-1|few|TRBJ1-5|-
TGTGCCACCAGTGGTACAGGTAGCAATCAGCCCCAGCATTTT
CATSGTGSNQPQHF
>TRBV7-2|-|TRBJ2-5|TRBD1
TGTGCCAGCAAGGACGGGACAGGGGGAGAGACCCAGTACTTC
CASKDGTGGETQYF
>TRBV5-1|few|TRBJ2-3|-
TGCGCCAGCAGCTTGTTCACCACCTCGCCTAGCACAGATACGCAGTATTTT
CASSLFTTSPSTDTQYF
>TRBV7-2|few|TRBJ2-7|-
TGTGCCAGCAGCTGGGAAGCAGGCCCCTACGAGCAGTACTTC
CASSWEAGPYEQYF
>TRBV7-9|-|TRBJ2-2|TRBD1
TGTGCCAGCAGCAATGAGGGTACAGGGGCCCCCGGGGAGCTGTTTTTT
CASSNEGTGAPGELFF
>TRBV12-3/TRBV12-4|few|TRBJ1-4|-
TGTGCCAGCAGTCCCCCCCTCGGGCTTAATGAAAAACTGTTTTTT
CASSPPLGLNEKLFF
>TRBV7-9|few|TRBJ2-7|-
TGTGCCAGCAGCTTTCGCAGGGGCCCCAGGTTCTACGAGCAGTACTTC
CASSFRRGPRFYEQYF
>TRBV7-9|-|TRBJ2-1|-
TGTGCCAGCAGCTTAGAGGTAGGCTTCAGCTCCTACAATGAGCAGTTCTTC
CASSLEVGFSSYNEQFF
>TRBV27|few|TRBJ2-7|TRBD2
TGTGCCAGCAGTCGGGGGGAAGAGCAGTACTTC
CASSRGEEQYF
>TRBV5-1|-|TRBJ2-7|TRBD2
TGCGCCAGCAGCCGGGAGGGACAATTCTACGAGCAGTACTTC
CASSREGQFYEQYF
>TRBV5-6|-|TRBJ2-5|TRBD1
TGTGCCAGCAGCCCTAGACAGGGGGCAGGAGAGACCCAGTACTTC
CASSPRQGAGETQYF
>TRBV4-3|few|TRBJ1-5|-
TGCGCCAGCAGCCAAGACGCTGATCAGCCCCAGCATTTT
CASSQDADQPQHF
>TRBV24-1|few|TRBJ2-5|TRBD1
TGTGCCACCGGAGGACAGGGGCGAGGTCGTAAAGAGACCCAGTACTTC
CATGGQGRGRKETQYF
>TRBV7-8|-|TRBJ2-1|TRBD2
TGTGCCAGCAGCCCATTACTAGCGGGAGGTCATGAGCAGTTCTTC
CASSPLLAGGHEQFF
>TRBV12-5|-|TRBJ2-4|-
TGTGCTAGTGGTTTGGGGGGGAGCGGATTTGAAAACATTCAGTACTTC
CASGLGGSGFENIQYF
>TRBV5-1|many|TRBJ2-2|TRBD1
TGCGCCAGCAGCTGGACAGGTTCTCACACCGGGGAGCTGTTTTTT
CASSWTGSHTGELFF
>TRBV4-3|many|TRBJ1-1|-
TGCGCCAGCAGCCAAGGTACGGGGATGGAAGGTTTAAGAGCTTTCTTT
CASSQGTGMEGLRAFF
>TRBV29-1|many|TRBJ2-2|-
TGCAGCACCTTTGACAGGAACACCGGGGAGCTGTTTTTT
CSTFDRNTGELFF
>TRBV15|many|TRBJ1-5|-
TGTGCCACCAGCAGAGATGGAAGGGGCAATCAGCCCCAGCATTTT
CATSRDGRGNQPQHF
>TRBV14|-|TRBJ2-3|-
TGTGCCAGCAGCCAAGACGTAGGAGATACGCAGTATTTT
CASSQDVGDTQYF
>TRBV11-1|-|TRBJ2-5|-
TGTGCCAGCAGCTCCGGGGAAAGGGAGACCCAGTACTTC
CASSSGERETQYF
>TRBV20-1|-|TRBJ2-7|TRBD2
TGCAGTGCTAGAAGGACTAGCGGGGGATCCATGTACGAGCAGTACTTC
CSARRTSGGSMYEQYF
>TRBV20-1|-|TRBJ1-5|-
TGCAGTGCTAGTCGTCAGGGTGTTCAGCCCCAGCATTTT
CSASRQGVQPQHF
>TRBV20-1|many|TRBJ2-3|TRBD2
TGCAGTGCTCCCCCGATAGCGGGGGGATCAGATACGCAGTATTTT
CSAPPIAGGSDTQYF
>TRBV6-2/TRBV6-3|few|TRBJ2-7|TRBD1
TGTGCCAGCATCGCCGGGACAGGGGGCAGCGAGCAGTACTTC
CASIAGTGGSEQYF
>TRBV9|many|TRBJ2-3|TRBD2
TGTGCCAGCAGGGCGCGGGAGGGCCCGGATACGCAGTATTTT
CASRAREGPDTQYF
>TRBV5-6|-|TRBJ2-1|-
TGTGCCAGCAGCTTGGGATCCAGGCCGTACAATGAGCAGTTCTTC
CASSLGSRPYNEQFF
>TRBV7-9|few|TRBJ2-1|-
TGTGCCAGCAGGCCGCGGGATAGGAATGAGCAGTTCTTC
CASRPRDRNEQFF
>TRBV6-1|-|TRBJ2-1|-
TGTGCCAGCACCGATACAGGGACAAATGAGCAGTTCTTC
CASTDTGTNEQFF
>TRBV10-3|-|TRBJ1-3|-
TGTGCCATCAGTGAGTGGGACGGCGCCTCTGGAAACACCATATATTTT
CAISEWDGASGNTIYF
>TRBV19|few|TRBJ2-5|-
TGTGCCAGTAGTATAGGAGGGACCCAAGAGACCCAGTACTTC
CASSIGGTQETQYF
>TRBV11-2|many|TRBJ1-2|-
TGTGCCAGCAGCTGGCCGGGACATCAGGGCTACACCTTC
CASSWPGHQGYTF
>TRBV29-1|-|TRBJ1-1|-
TGCAGCGTTGAAGGGGTTTCGGTTGGGGGCAGGGGTACTGAAGCTTTCTTT
CSVEGVSVGGRGTEAFF
>TRBV6-5|-|TRBJ2-1|TRBD2
TGTGCCAGCAGTTACTCGACTAGCGGGAGTTACAATGAGCAGTTCTTC
CASSYSTSGSYNEQFF
>TRBV4-3|many|TRBJ2-7|-
TGCGCCAGCAGCCAAGATGTGGCAGGGAGCGACGAGCAGTACTTC
CASSQDVAGSDEQYF
>TRBV12-3/TRBV12-4|many|TRBJ1-2|-
TGTGCCAGCAGACAGGGTATTTCTGGCTACACCTTC
CASRQGISGYTF
>TRBV12-3/TRBV12-4|many|TRBJ2-7|TRBD2
TGTGCCAGCAGTTTCGGGAGGGAGACAGCTCATTCCTACGAGCAGTACTTC
CASSFGRETAHSYEQYF
>TRBV6-5|many|TRBJ1-2|-
TGTGCCAGCAGTTACCTCGCCCAGGGCTCTGGCTACACCTTC
CASSYLAQGSGYTF
>TRBV15|few|TRBJ1-1|-
TGTGCCACCAGCGGACCGTCATCCATGAACACTGAAGCTTTCTTT
CATSGPSSMNTEAFF
>TRBV7-2|-|TRBJ1-5|-
TGTGCCAGCAGCTTAGCCGGGGCGGTCAGGCAGCCCCAGCATTTT
CASSLAGAVRQPQHF
>TRBV5-1|-|TRBJ2-5|-
TGCGCCAGCAGCCCCACCCCGGGCGCGGAGACCCAGTACTTC
CASSPTPGAETQYF
>TRBV29-1|few|TRBJ2-7|-
TGCAGCGTTGAACGCGACAATAGGGACGAGCAGTACTTC
CSVERDNRDEQYF
>TRBV5-1|-|TRBJ2-1|-
TGCGCCAGCAGCTTTCTCAGGGGTTGGTCCAATGAGCAGTTCTTC
CASSFLRGWSNEQFF
>TRBV5-8|many|TRBJ2-1|TRBD1
TGTGCCAGCAGCCCCGGGACAGGGGTTTATCGTCAGTTCTTC
CASSPGTGVYRQFF